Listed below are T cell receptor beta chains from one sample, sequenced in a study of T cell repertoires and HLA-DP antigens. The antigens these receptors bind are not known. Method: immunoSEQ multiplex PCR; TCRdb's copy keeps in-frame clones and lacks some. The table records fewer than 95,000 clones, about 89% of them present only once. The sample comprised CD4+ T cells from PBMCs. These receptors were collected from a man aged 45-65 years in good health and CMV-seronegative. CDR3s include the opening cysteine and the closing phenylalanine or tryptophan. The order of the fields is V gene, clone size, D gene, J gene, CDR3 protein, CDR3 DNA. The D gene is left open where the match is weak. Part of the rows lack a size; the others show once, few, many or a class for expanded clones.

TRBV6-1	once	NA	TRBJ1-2	CASSPNHGYTF	TGTGCCAGCAGCCCGAACCATGGCTACACCTTC
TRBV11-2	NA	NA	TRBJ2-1	CASSLEPRTSYNEQFF	TGTGCCAGCAGCTTGGAACCACGCACCTCCTACAATGAGCAGTTCTTC
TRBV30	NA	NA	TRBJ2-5	CAWSEREKFKETQYF	TGTGCCTGGAGTGAGAGGGAGAAATTTAAAGAGACCCAGTACTTC
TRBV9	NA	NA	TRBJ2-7	CASSVAPTGTRGQYF	TGTGCCAGCAGCGTAGCCCCGACGGGGACCCGAGGGCAGTACTTC
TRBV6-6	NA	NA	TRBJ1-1	CASSYSEGVKAEAFF	TGTGCCAGCAGTTACTCCGAGGGGGTGAAGGCTGAAGCTTTCTTT
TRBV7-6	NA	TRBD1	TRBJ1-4	CASSLQGAGSNEKLFF	TGTGCCAGCAGCTTACAGGGGGCGGGGTCTAATGAAAAACTGTTTTTT
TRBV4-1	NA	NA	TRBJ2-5	CASSQESYLETQYF	TGCGCCAGCAGCCAAGAAAGCTATTTAGAGACCCAGTACTTC
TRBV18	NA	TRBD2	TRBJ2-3	CASFLPGLAATDTQYF	TGTGCCAGCTTCCTCCCGGGACTAGCGGCGACAGATACGCAGTATTTT
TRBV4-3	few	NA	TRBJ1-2	CASSQDLTHRGGYTF	TGCGCCAGCAGCCAAGATCTGACGCATCGCGGAGGCTACACCTTC
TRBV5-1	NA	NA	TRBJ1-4	CASSFSSTNEKLFF	TGCGCCAGCAGCTTCTCCTCAACTAATGAAAAACTGTTTTTT
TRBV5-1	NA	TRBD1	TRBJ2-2	CASSSGQGWDGELFF	TGCGCCAGCAGCTCCGGACAGGGGTGGGACGGGGAGCTGTTTTTT
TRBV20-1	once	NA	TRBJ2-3	CSAPRLGPQYF	TGCAGTGCTCCGCGTCTAGGACCGCAGTATTTT
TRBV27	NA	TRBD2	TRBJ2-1	CASSFRAGGYYNEQFF	TGTGCCAGCAGTTTTCGGGCGGGAGGGTACTACAATGAGCAGTTCTTC
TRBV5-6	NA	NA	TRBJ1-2	CASSLSFSGYTF	TGTGCCAGCAGCCTTAGCTTTAGTGGCTACACCTTC
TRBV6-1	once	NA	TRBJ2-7	CASRGETAYEQYF	TGTGCCAGCAGGGGCGAAACGGCGTACGAGCAGTACTTC
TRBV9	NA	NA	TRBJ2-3	CASSTANPSTDTQYF	TGTGCCAGCAGCACTGCGAATCCTAGCACAGATACGCAGTATTTT
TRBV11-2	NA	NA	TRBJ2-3	CASSLDRGRSDTQYF	TGTGCCAGCAGCTTAGACAGGGGAAGGTCAGATACGCAGTATTTT
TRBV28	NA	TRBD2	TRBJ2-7	CASSSKTSGRSPYEQYF	TGTGCCAGCAGTTCGAAAACTAGCGGGAGGAGTCCCTACGAGCAGTACTTC
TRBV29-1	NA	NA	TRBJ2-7	CSVEDQRKGYEQYF	TGCAGCGTTGAAGATCAGCGAAAGGGCTACGAGCAGTACTTC
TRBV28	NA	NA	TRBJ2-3	CASSSSTGPRTDTQYF	TGTGCCAGCAGTTCATCAACAGGGCCCCGCACAGATACGCAGTATTTT
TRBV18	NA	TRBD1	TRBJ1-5	CASSREGQGAWQPQHF	TGTGCCAGCTCCCGCGAGGGACAGGGGGCTTGGCAGCCCCAGCATTTT
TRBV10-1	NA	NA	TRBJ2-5	CASRGRETQYF	TGCGCCAGCCGTGGGCGGGAGACCCAGTACTTC
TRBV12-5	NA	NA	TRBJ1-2	CASGSSGARGYTF	TGTGCTAGTGGTTCCTCCGGGGCACGGGGCTACACCTTC
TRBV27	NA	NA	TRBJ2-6	CASSLRGALSGANVLTF	TGTGCCAGCAGTTTACGAGGGGCCCTCTCTGGGGCCAACGTCCTGACTTTC
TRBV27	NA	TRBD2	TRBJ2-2	CASSLLTSGGELFF	TGTGCCAGCAGTTTACTGACTAGCGGTGGGGAGCTGTTTTTT
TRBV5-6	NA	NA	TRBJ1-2	CASSLGRDGYTF	TGTGCCAGCAGCTTGGGTAGGGATGGCTACACCTTC
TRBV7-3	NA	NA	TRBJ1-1	CASSTTGNTEAFF	TGTGCCAGCAGCACAACAGGGAACACTGAAGCTTTCTTT
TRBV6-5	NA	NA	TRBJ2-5	CASKDTGFTQYF	TGTGCCAGCAAAGATACAGGCTTTACCCAGTACTTC
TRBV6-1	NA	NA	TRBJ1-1	CASSDLFMVGGYTEAFF	TGTGCCAGCAGTGACCTTTTTATGGTGGGGGGGTACACTGAAGCTTTCTTT
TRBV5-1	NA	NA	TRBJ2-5	CASSFPELQETQYF	TGCGCCAGCAGCTTTCCGGAGCTACAAGAGACCCAGTACTTC
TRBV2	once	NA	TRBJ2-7	CASRGLRSASYEQYF	TGTGCCAGCAGGGGCCTGAGGTCGGCTAGCTACGAGCAGTACTTC
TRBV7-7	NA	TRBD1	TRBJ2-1	CASSTGTGGNEQFF	TGTGCTAGCAGCACCGGGACAGGGGGCAATGAGCAGTTCTTC
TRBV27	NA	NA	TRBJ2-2	CASSWLEPGNTGELFF	TGTGCCAGCAGCTGGCTAGAGCCTGGGAACACCGGGGAGCTGTTTTTT
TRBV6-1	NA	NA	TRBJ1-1	CASSDLSGAFF	TGTGCCAGCAGTGATCTGTCGGGGGCTTTCTTT
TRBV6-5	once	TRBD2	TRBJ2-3	CASSTPTSGTDTQYF	TGTGCCAGCAGTACACCGACTAGCGGCACAGATACGCAGTATTTT
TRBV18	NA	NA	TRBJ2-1	CASSPPVRSEQFF	TGTGCCAGCTCACCACCAGTGCGGAGTGAGCAGTTCTTC
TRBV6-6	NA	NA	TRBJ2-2	CASSYSRGLGTGELFF	TGTGCCAGCAGTTACTCTAGGGGATTAGGGACCGGGGAGCTGTTTTTT
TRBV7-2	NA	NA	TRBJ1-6	CASSLVPQNNSPLHF	TGTGCCAGCAGCTTAGTTCCGCAAAATAATTCACCCCTCCACTTT